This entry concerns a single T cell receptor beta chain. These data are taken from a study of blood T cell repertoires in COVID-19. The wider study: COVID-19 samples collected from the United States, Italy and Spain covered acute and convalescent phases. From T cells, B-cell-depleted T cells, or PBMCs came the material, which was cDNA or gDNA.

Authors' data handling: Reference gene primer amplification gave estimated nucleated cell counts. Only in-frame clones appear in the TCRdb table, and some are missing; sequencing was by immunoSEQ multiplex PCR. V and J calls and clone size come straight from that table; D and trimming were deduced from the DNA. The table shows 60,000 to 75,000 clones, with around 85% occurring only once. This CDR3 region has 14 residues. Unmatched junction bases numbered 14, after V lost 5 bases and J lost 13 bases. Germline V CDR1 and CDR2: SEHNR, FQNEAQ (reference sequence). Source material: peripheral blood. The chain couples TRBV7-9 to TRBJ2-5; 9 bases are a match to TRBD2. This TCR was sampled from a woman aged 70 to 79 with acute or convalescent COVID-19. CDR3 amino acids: CASSPSGEMPCRYF. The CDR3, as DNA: TGTGCCAGCAGCCCTAGCGGGGAGATGCCCTGTCGGTACTTC.